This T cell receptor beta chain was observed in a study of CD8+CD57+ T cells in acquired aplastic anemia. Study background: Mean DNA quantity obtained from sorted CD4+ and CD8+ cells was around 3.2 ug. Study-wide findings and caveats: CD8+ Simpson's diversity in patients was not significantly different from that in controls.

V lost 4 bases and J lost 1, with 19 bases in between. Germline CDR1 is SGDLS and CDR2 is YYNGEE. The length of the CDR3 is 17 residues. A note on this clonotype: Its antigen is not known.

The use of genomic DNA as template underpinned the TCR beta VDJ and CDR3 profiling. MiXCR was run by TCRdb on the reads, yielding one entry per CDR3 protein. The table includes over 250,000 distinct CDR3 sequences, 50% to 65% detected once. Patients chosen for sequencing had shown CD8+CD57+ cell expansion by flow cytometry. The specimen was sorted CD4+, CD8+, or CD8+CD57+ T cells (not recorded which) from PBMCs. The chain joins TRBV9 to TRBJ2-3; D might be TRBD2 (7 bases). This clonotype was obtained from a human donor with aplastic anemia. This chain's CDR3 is CASSQRGGARGTDTQYF. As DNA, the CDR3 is TGTGCCAGCAGCCAAAGGGGGGGGGCGCGGGGCACAGATACGCAGTATTTT.